This T cell receptor (beta chain) stems from a study of blood T cell repertoires in COVID-19. About the research overall: PBMCs, B-cell-depleted T cells, or T cells were the source of the cDNA or gDNA that made up the material.

The protocol was immunoSEQ multiplex PCR, while the TCRdb copy is restricted to in-frame clones and leaves out a portion. The sample includes around 250,000 clones, around four fifths seen only once; the top ten take 5.7%. Trimming stripped 0 bases from V and 3 bases from J, with 10 bases between. CDR3 size: 14 residues. The germline gives CDR1 SGDLS, CDR2 YYNGEE. Source material: peripheral blood. The clonotype comes from a man aged 80 or over with acute or convalescent COVID-19. V is TRBV9 and J is TRBJ2-7, with D possibly TRBD2 on 5 matching bases. CDR3 nucleotide sequence: TGTGCCAGCAGCGTAGACGGACTCAGCTACGAGCAGTACTTC. It yields the protein CASSVDGLSYEQYF.